A selection of T cell receptor beta chains follows, all from one sample in a study of T-cell reconstitution after alpha-beta-depleted transplantation in children. TCRdb called the PCR reads again in MiXCR, with one record for every CDR3 protein. The sample contains more than 400,000 distinct CDR3 sequences, about an eighth of which appear only once. The sequences come from PBMCs, mostly from graft donor cells, collected 180 days after TCRalphabeta/CD19-depleted stem cell transplant. These receptors were taken from a female patient under 10 years old who had a stem cell transplant for aplastic anemia, so the T cells may come from the graft donor. Both conserved end residues are part of each CDR3. Each record gives: J gene, V gene, CDR3 protein.

J: TRBJ2-5; V: TRBV2; CDR3: CASSEVGLAGAGETQYF
J: TRBJ2-3; V: TRBV5-5; CDR3: CASTPSPGATSTDTQYF
J: TRBJ1-5; V: TRBV12-3/TRBV12-4; CDR3: CASSLSGVNQPQHF
J: TRBJ1-4; V: TRBV20-1; CDR3: CSALRGATGEKLFF
J: TRBJ1-2; V: TRBV6-2/TRBV6-3; CDR3: CASSYSTRLLYGYTF
J: TRBJ1-3; V: TRBV7-9; CDR3: CASSFQSGHSGNTIYF
J: TRBJ2-1; V: TRBV3-1; CDR3: CASSQDLLAGWEQFF
J: TRBJ2-3; V: TRBV9; CDR3: CASSVGPGMFTDTQYF
J: TRBJ1-4; V: TRBV29-1; CDR3: CSGHTPYDEKLFF
J: TRBJ2-2; V: TRBV29-1; CDR3: CSVEVKVGELFF